This TCR beta chain was recovered during a study of T-cell reconstitution after alpha-beta-depleted transplantation in children. Findings and limits, study-wide: Some patients owed their high day-60 TCRbeta diversity to surviving recipient T cells and thymic progenitors. At around two months after transplant, the alpha-beta T cells were reportedly derived from several hundred expanded clones that came from non-depleted graft cells. T-cell counts and diversity were attributed mostly to newly produced T cells one year after transplant.

The TCRbeta library incorporated unique molecular identifiers. TCRdb processed the PCR reads anew with MiXCR; each CDR3 protein has one entry. The sample has 700,000 or so distinct CDR3 sequences, around 14% seen once; the top ten hold approximately 0.8%. This clonotype was counted ten times or more. Its antigen is unknown. CDR1 and CDR2 from the germline V gene are DFQATT and SNEGSKA (reference sequence). Trimming removed 0 bases at V and 6 bases at J, with 15 bases between. This CDR3 contains 14 residues. The input for sequencing was PBMCs, taken before TCRalphabeta/CD19-depleted stem cell transplant. The sequence was obtained from a girl under 10 years old with congenital amegakaryocytic thrombocytopenia, due to receive a stem cell transplant. This sequence joins TRBV20-1 and TRBJ2-7; D unresolved. The CDR3 sequence is CSARDAIEMGEQYF. The CDR3 coding sequence is TGCAGTGCTAGAGATGCGATTGAAATGGGCGAGCAGTACTTC.